This entry lists 25 T cell receptor beta chains sequenced from one sample in a study of T-cell reconstitution after alpha-beta-depleted transplantation in children. Molecular barcoding with unique molecular identifiers was used for the TCRbeta library. TCRdb recomputed calls from the PCR reads with MiXCR, one row per CDR3 protein. This table has 450,000 to 600,000 distinct CDR3 sequences, approximately 10% appearing once. The sample consisted of PBMCs, taken before TCRalphabeta/CD19-depleted stem cell transplant. The source of these receptors is a child aged 2 to 10 with inherited bone marrow failure, due to receive a stem cell transplant.

This clonotype occurred many times. This sequence joins TRBV4-2 and TRBJ2-1, with D tentatively TRBD2 (5 bases). Trimming cost V 0 bases and J 4 bases, with 19 bases left between them. Germline V gene lookup returns CDR1 LGHNA and CDR2 YNFKEQ. This CDR3 is built from 18 residues. In DNA, the CDR3 is TGTGCCAGCAGCCAAGATTGGAGATTAGCGCCCGTTTACAATGAGCAGTTCTTC. Translating gives CASSQDWRLAPVYNEQFF.

This clonotype showed up many times. The CDR3 loop reads CASRDSRLSGELFF. CDR3 nucleotide sequence: TGTGCCAGCAGGGACTCCCGATTGAGCGGGGAGCTGTTTTTT. The rearrangement uses TRBV6-5 and TRBJ2-2, with a tentative D call TRBD2 (5 bases). Trimming stripped 6 bases from V and 7 bases from J, with 15 bases between. The CDR3 is made up of 14 amino acids. The germline V gene encodes CDR1 MNHEY and CDR2 SVGAGI.

There are many counts of this clonotype. The rearrangement joins TRBV18 to TRBJ2-3, with TRBD2 matching 11 bases. CDR1 and CDR2 (germline): KGHSH, LQKENI. CDR3 length: 15 residues. V was clipped by 3 bases and J by 6 bases; unmatched bases: 5. The CDR3 sequence: CASSPLAGGMDTQYF. CDR3 sequence (DNA): TGTGCCAGCTCACCGCTAGCGGGAGGCATGGATACGCAGTATTTT.

This chain uses TRBV28 with TRBJ2-3; a possible D gene is TRBD2 (5 bases). Trimming pared 6 bases from V and 0 bases from J, leaving 10 bases between. The CDR3 extends over 14 amino acids. The germline CDR1 and CDR2 sequences are MDHEN and SYDVKM. The CDR3 is CASRQAASTDTQYF. Written as DNA, the CDR3 is TGTGCCAGCAGACAAGCGGCTAGCACAGATACGCAGTATTTT.

The chain links TRBV12-3 or TRBV12-4 to TRBJ1-1, with TRBD1 identical over 9 bases. The length of the CDR3 is 14 residues. The J segment lost 5 bases and the V segment lost 6 bases, leaving 7 bases of the junction unmatched. The CDR3: CASSQQGANTEAFF. The CDR3 nucleotides are TGTGCCAGCAGCCAACAGGGGGCGAATACTGAAGCTTTCTTT.

This clonotype was observed many times. The rearrangement links TRBV29-1 to TRBJ2-6; TRBD1 matches 7 bases. V shed 0 bases and J 0 bases; nucleotides not matched to a gene: 8. This CDR3 comprises 18 residues. Germline loops: CDR1 SQVTM, CDR2 ANQGSEA. The CDR3 DNA is TGCAGCGTTGAAGACCATGGACAGGTCCTCTCTGGGGCCAACGTCCTGACTTTC. Translated, it gives CSVEDHGQVLSGANVLTF.

Many counts were recorded for this clonotype. This chain connects TRBV28 to TRBJ1-5; unclear D gene. The CDR3 runs to 17 residues. Trimming cost V 3 bases and J 0 bases, with 15 bases left between them. Germline values: CDR1 MDHEN, CDR2 SYDVKM. The CDR3, as DNA: TGTGCCAGCAGTTTTATAGCGGGTTGGGATAGCAATCAGCCCCAGCATTTT. This encodes CASSFIAGWDSNQPQHF.

This clonotype was observed at least ten times. This chain joins TRBV29-1 and TRBJ2-5; possible D gene TRBD2, 6 bases. Trimming stripped 5 bases from V and 5 bases from J, with 9 bases between. Germline values: CDR1 SQVTM, CDR2 ANQGSEA. This CDR3 has 11 amino acids. DNA for the CDR3: TGCAGCGTTTGGGGGGAGGAGACCCAGTACTTC. Its translation: CSVWGEETQYF.

This clonotype was recorded many times. The chain has TRBV12-3 or TRBV12-4 and TRBJ2-2; no clear D gene. Between the trimmed V and J ends, which lost 6 bases and 6 bases, there was a span of 17 bases. The CDR3 is 15 residues long. CDR3 protein: CASSLLSGGPGELFF. The CDR3 coding sequence is TGTGCCAGCAGCCTCCTTTCCGGCGGTCCCGGGGAGCTGTTTTTT.

J is TRBJ2-3 and V is TRBV27; D is undetermined. Germline CDR1 is MNHEY and CDR2 is SMNVEV (reference sequence). V was cut by 5 bases and J by 6 bases, with 18 bases left in between. The CDR3 totals 15 residues. The CDR3 DNA is TGTGCCAGCAGTCTTCTGGCCACCAGTTTGGATACGCAGTATTTT. Translation: CASSLLATSLDTQYF.

This clonotype was recorded many times. The CDR3 DNA sequence: TGCGCCAGCAGCTTGGGCGGGACGGTAAACGAGCAGTACTTC. Translated, it gives CASSLGGTVNEQYF. J is TRBJ2-7 and V is TRBV5-1; tentative D call: TRBD2 (6 bases). This CDR3 has 14 amino acids. The V gene lost 0 bases and the J gene lost 5 bases, with 12 bases spanning the gap. Looked up from germline, CDR1 is SGHRS and CDR2 is YFSETQ.

The table lists this clonotype with many counts. As DNA, the CDR3 is TGCGCCAGCAGCTTGGAGCCGGGTGGCTACGAGCAGTACTTC. This gives the protein CASSLEPGGYEQYF. The chain links TRBV5-1 to TRBJ2-7, with D hard to call. This CDR3 region has 14 residues. V lost 0 bases to trimming and J lost 3 bases, with 10 bases between them. CDR1 SGHRS and CDR2 YFSETQ come from the germline V gene.

This clonotype appeared a few times. V and J are TRBV27 and TRBJ1-2; 9 bases map to TRBD1. Germline V gene lookup returns CDR1 MNHEY and CDR2 SMNVEV (reference sequence). After removal of 3 bases from V and 4 bases from J, the junction contained 18 bases not matched to a gene. This CDR3 contains 19 residues. The CDR3 sequence is CASSLGPGTGPSRGYGYTF. In DNA, the CDR3 is TGTGCCAGCAGTTTGGGACCCGGGACAGGGCCCTCAAGGGGCTATGGCTACACCTTC.

This clonotype was seen only a few times. CDR3 DNA: TGCGCCAGCAGCCAAGAGGCCGGGACTAGCGGGAAGGACGGGGAGCTGTTTTTT. Protein sequence: CASSQEAGTSGKDGELFF. The gene calls are TRBV4-3 and TRBJ2-2; 13 nucleotides align to TRBD2. Looked up from germline, CDR1 is LGHNA and CDR2 is YSLEER. With 0 bases clipped from V and 7 bases from J, the junction kept 8 bases outside the gene matches. This CDR3 is built from 18 residues.

This sequence joins TRBV5-6 and TRBJ2-5; no clear D gene. The CDR3 has 11 residues. The germline V and J ends were trimmed by 4 bases and 4 bases, with 5 bases remaining between them. The germline V gene encodes CDR1 SGHDT and CDR2 YYEEEE. CDR3 loop: CASSGRETQYF. The CDR3 region has the DNA TGTGCCAGCAGCGGTCGAGAGACCCAGTACTTC.

Ten or more counts support this clonotype. This chain links TRBV3-1 with TRBJ2-7; no reliable D call. The V gene lost 1 base and the J gene lost 1 base, with 2 bases spanning the gap. Germline V lookup: CDR1 LGHDT, CDR2 YNNKEL (reference sequence). This CDR3 has 12 amino acids. The DNA for the CDR3 is TGTGCCAGCAGCCAAGGGTCCTACGAGCAGTACTTC. It codes for CASSQGSYEQYF.

This clonotype was counted at least ten times. The rearrangement joins TRBV4-3 to TRBJ2-3; the match to TRBD1 covers 7 bases. Trimming cost V 3 bases and J 6 bases; bases outside gene matches: 9. The CDR3 runs 15 residues. From germline, CDR1 is LGHNA and CDR2 YSLEER. CDR3 coding DNA: TGCGCCAGCAGCCAGGAATTCCCGGGACAGGATACGCAGTATTTT. Protein sequence: CASSQEFPGQDTQYF.

This clonotype was counted ten times or more. This chain joins TRBV6-5 and TRBJ2-2; unclear D gene. Trimming removed 5 bases at V and 4 bases at J, with 11 bases between. Germline loops: CDR1 MNHEY, CDR2 SVGAGI. The CDR3 has 14 residues. CDR3 sequence reads: CASSPQAATGELFF. CDR3 sequence (DNA): TGTGCCAGCAGTCCTCAGGCGGCCACCGGGGAGCTGTTTTTT.

V usage is TRBV2 and J usage is TRBJ2-1, with TRBD2 matching 13 bases. This CDR3 has 19 amino acids. With V trimmed by 4 bases and J by 2 bases, 11 bases remained unmatched. Germline assignment: CDR1 SNHLY and CDR2 FYNNEI. The CDR3 DNA reads as TGTGCCAGCAGTGGGATGGGACTAGCGGGAATTAGAGCCTACAATGAGCAGTTCTTC. Translation: CASSGMGLAGIRAYNEQFF.

This clonotype was observed at least ten times. The rearrangement uses TRBV28 and TRBJ2-7; 8 bases fit TRBD2. The germline V gene encodes CDR1 MDHEN and CDR2 SYDVKM. This CDR3 is built from 12 residues. Unmatched junction bases numbered 6, after V lost 5 bases and J lost 9 bases. CDR3 sequence (DNA): TGTGCCAGCAGTCCTGGACTAGCAGGGCAGTACTTC. This translates into CASSPGLAGQYF.

This clonotype was counted between two and nine times. The chain carries TRBV10-3 and TRBJ2-5; TRBD2 aligns across 11 bases. Losses at the gene ends were 0 bases for V and 5 bases for J; bases not matched to a gene: 5. The germline CDR1 and CDR2 sequences are ENHRY and SYGVKD. The CDR3 runs to 16 residues. CDR3 in amino acids: CAISESVAGGAETQYF. The CDR3 DNA follows: TGTGCCATCAGTGAGTCGGTAGCGGGAGGGGCGGAGACCCAGTACTTC.

This clonotype was counted at least ten times. The chain carries TRBV20-1 and TRBJ2-3; 8 bases map to TRBD1. V dropped 4 bases and J dropped 6; count of bases not matched to a gene: 6. CDR3 length equals 13 residues. CDR1 is DFQATT and CDR2 is SNEGSKA in the germline V gene (reference sequence). CDR3 bases: TGCAGTGCTAAAACCAACAGGGGGGATACGCAGTATTTT. Its translation is CSAKTNRGDTQYF.

The chain is built from TRBV2 and TRBJ2-6, with D possibly being TRBD2 (6 bases). Germline values: CDR1 SNHLY, CDR2 FYNNEI. The CDR3 spans 19 residues. V lost 10 bases, J lost 6 bases, and 31 bases lay in between. Here the CDR3 DNA reads TGTGCCATCTGTTTAGGAGGGCTTGGGGTCTCACGGGTGGCCAACGTCCTGACTTTC. Amino acids: CAICLGGLGVSRVANVLTF.

Comments on this clonotype: A read error is possible here, since a much larger clone lies one base away. This chain connects TRBV12-3 or TRBV12-4 to TRBJ2-3, with TRBD1 matching over 9 bases. The CDR3 length is 16 residues. The chain's CDR3 is CASSPGTGRVTDPQYF. The DNA of the CDR3 is TGTGCCAGCAGTCCCGGGACAGGGAGGGTCACAGATCCGCAGTATTTT.

This clonotype was recorded at least ten times. This sequence joins TRBV4-3 and TRBJ2-7, with TRBD2 matching 7 bases. The CDR3 is 15 residues long. The V gene's germline CDR1 is LGHNA and CDR2 YSLEER. Unmatched junction bases numbered 5, after V lost 1 base and J lost 2 bases. CDR3 DNA: TGCGCCAGCAGCCAAGGAACTAGCGCTGCCTACGAGCAGTACTTC. It specifies CASSQGTSAAYEQYF.